The next 26 T cell receptor beta chains were all read from a single sample in a study of CD8+ T cells in alopecia areata. cDNA reverse transcribed from extracted RNA served as the sequencing template. TCRdb's table, derived via immunoSEQ multiplex PCR, lists solely in-frame clones and lacks some. The sample holds 150,000 to 200,000 clones, about three fifths seen once. Treatment here: oral pan-JAK inhibitor, 5-10 mg twice daily. The input for sequencing was CD4+ T cells sorted from blood, taken between weeks 55 and 65, from a patient treated with tofacitinib. These receptors were taken from a human donor with alopecia areata.

This chain connects TRBV29-1 to TRBJ2-2; D is possibly TRBD1 (5 bases). Trimming stripped 8 bases from V and 6 bases from J, with 13 bases between. CDR1 SQVTM and CDR2 ANQGSEA come from the germline V gene. This CDR3 is built from 12 residues. CDR3 bases: TGCAGCTCGCGAACAGGTTCCGGGGAGCTGTTTTTT. Protein product: CSSRTGSGELFF.

This clone was found a few times. The V call is TRBV29-1, the J call TRBJ2-7, with TRBD1 as a possible D gene (5 bases). The CDR3 has 14 amino acids. Germline V gene data show CDR1 as SQVTM and CDR2 as ANQGSEA. Trimming pared 3 bases from V and 2 bases from J, leaving 14 bases between. This CDR3 is CSVETDIRPYEQYF. In nucleotides, the CDR3 is TGCAGCGTTGAGACAGATATCCGCCCCTACGAGCAGTACTTC.

The chain couples TRBV29-1 to TRBJ2-5; D possibly corresponds to TRBD1 (6 bases). V dropped 4 bases and J dropped 3 bases, with 15 bases sitting between them. This CDR3 is built from 14 residues. In germline, CDR1 is SQVTM, CDR2 ANQGSEA. The CDR3: CSVVTGFFEETQYF. In nucleotides, the CDR3 is TGCAGCGTTGTCACAGGGTTTTTCGAAGAGACCCAGTACTTC.

V is TRBV30 and J is TRBJ2-2, with 10 bases that match TRBD1. The CDR3 contains 17 residues. Germline V gene lookup returns CDR1 GTSNPN and CDR2 SVGIG (reference sequence). Losses at the gene ends were 4 bases for V and 1 base for J; bases not matched to a gene: 9. CDR3 sequence: CAWTKDRGIGNTGELFF. The CDR3, as DNA: TGTGCCTGGACCAAGGACAGGGGGATTGGGAACACCGGGGAGCTGTTTTTT.

This clone has only a few counts. The chain recombines TRBV25-1 with TRBJ1-2, with D perhaps matching TRBD1 (6 bases). The germline V gene has CDR1 MGHDK and CDR2 SYGVNS. Between the trimmed V and J ends, which lost 4 bases and 1 base, there was a span of 10 bases. The CDR3 length is 14 residues. CDR3 in amino acids: CASSGTGLNYGYTF. CDR3 in DNA: TGTGCCAGCAGTGGAACAGGGCTTAACTATGGCTACACCTTC.

The chain links TRBV10-3 to TRBJ2-5; the D call may be TRBD1 or TRBD2 (6 bases each). Trimming cost V 10 bases and J 3 bases, with 15 bases left between them. Germline V lookup: CDR1 ENHRY, CDR2 SYGVKD. There are 13 residues in the CDR3. This chain's CDR3 is CATDGGQKETQYF. The CDR3 DNA reads as TGTGCCACAGACGGGGGCCAGAAAGAGACCCAGTACTTC.

The rearrangement joins TRBV30 to TRBJ1-2, with D perhaps matching TRBD1 (6 bases). The V end was cut by 0 bases, the J end by 7 bases, with 12 bases between. The CDR3 spans 13 residues. Germline CDR1 is GTSNPN and CDR2 is SVGIG (reference sequence). The CDR3 reads CAWSVRGAGGYTF. The CDR3 DNA sequence: TGTGCCTGGAGTGTACGGGGGGCCGGTGGCTACACCTTC.

The CDR3: CASSLSRGLWNTEAFF. The CDR3 bases are TGTGCCAGCAGCTTATCGAGGGGGCTCTGGAACACTGAAGCTTTCTTT. This chain connects TRBV7-2 to TRBJ1-1, with 7 bases lining up with TRBD1. Unmatched junction bases numbered 7, after V lost 2 bases and J lost 1 base. Germline V gene lookup returns CDR1 SGHTA and CDR2 FQGNSA. This CDR3 region has 16 residues.

The J gene is TRBJ1-1, the V gene TRBV7-8, with TRBD1 as a possible D gene (6 bases). This CDR3 has 12 residues. Germline V gene lookup returns CDR1 SGHVS and CDR2 FQNEAQ. V shed 3 bases and J shed 10 bases, with 12 bases lying between them. CDR3 sequence reads: CASSFRGGGAFF. The CDR3, as DNA: TGTGCCAGCAGCTTCAGGGGCGGGGGAGCTTTCTTT.

The V and J genes are TRBV29-1 and TRBJ2-5; 9 bases are shared with TRBD2. This CDR3 comprises 14 residues. CDR1 is SQVTM, CDR2 ANQGSEA, per germline. After removal of 6 bases from V and 5 bases from J, the junction contained 10 bases not matched to a gene. The CDR3 reads CSVGSAGGPETQYF. The CDR3 DNA sequence: TGCAGCGTGGGATCGGCGGGGGGGCCGGAGACCCAGTACTTC.

CDR3 in DNA: TGTGCCAGCAGCTTCTTAACCAATTCACCCCTCCACTTT. This gives the protein CASSFLTNSPLHF. The chain employs TRBV5-6 and TRBJ1-6; D gene uncertain. Germline V lookup: CDR1 SGHDT, CDR2 YYEEEE. The CDR3 has 13 amino acids. V lost 2 bases and J lost 7, with 7 bases in between.

J is TRBJ1-6 and V is TRBV9; possible D gene TRBD1, 5 bases. This CDR3 region has 14 residues. V dropped 5 bases and J dropped 19 bases, with 25 bases sitting between them. Germline V gene data show CDR1 as SGDLS and CDR2 as YYNGEE. This CDR3 is CASSRTPGDDRLHF. The CDR3 DNA follows: TGTGCCAGCAGTCGAACGCCGGGGGACGATCGCCTTCACTTT.

This clone was observed a handful of times. The V gene is TRBV5-1, the J gene TRBJ1-6; the D gene is possibly TRBD1 (5 bases). Trimming pared 0 bases from V and 8 bases from J, leaving 12 bases between. CDR1 and CDR2 (germline): SGHRS, YFSETQ. The CDR3 has 15 amino acids. The CDR3 loop reads CASSLGGPFDSPLHF. CDR3 nucleotides: TGCGCCAGCAGCTTGGGGGGACCGTTTGATTCACCCCTCCACTTT. Full variable domain (rest looked up from reference TRBV5-1 and TRBJ1-6): KAGVTQTPRYLIKTRGQQVTLSCSPISGHRSVSWYQQTPGQGLQFLFEYFSETQRNKGNFPGRFSGRQFSNSRSEMNVSTLELGDSALYLCASSLGGPFDSPLHFGNGTRLTVT.

The chain couples TRBV5-1 to TRBJ2-3; D may be TRBD2 (6 bases). The CDR3 has 15 residues. Looked up from germline, CDR1 is SGHRS and CDR2 is YFSETQ. Trimming removed 5 bases at V and 3 bases at J, with 16 bases between. Here the CDR3 DNA reads TGCGCCAGCAGAAGTCATAGCGGACTTACAGATACGCAGTATTTT. The encoded protein is CASRSHSGLTDTQYF.

The chain employs TRBV5-6 and TRBJ2-2; D is ambiguous. V lost 0 bases and J 8 bases, leaving 5 bases between the germline ends. The CDR3 totals 12 residues. CDR1 SGHDT and CDR2 YYEEEE come from the germline V gene. CDR3 protein: CASSLDEGELFF. In DNA, the CDR3 is TGTGCCAGCAGCTTGGATGAGGGGGAGCTGTTTTTT.

This clone was counted a single time. A junction boundary mismatches the germline segment, possibly from a read error. This chain links TRBV30 with TRBJ1-1; D not resolved. The germline CDR1 and CDR2 sequences are GTSNPN and SVGIG (reference sequence). The CDR3 contains 14 residues. The CDR3 protein is CAWSAESRNAEAFF. The CDR3 bases are TGTGCCTGGAGCGCCGAGTCGCGGAACGCTGAAGCTTTCTTT.

This chain joins TRBV18 and TRBJ2-5; a weak D match, TRBD1 (5 bases). Looked up from germline, CDR1 is KGHSH and CDR2 is LQKENI. V lost 6 bases, J lost 3 bases, and 14 bases lay in between. This CDR3 is 14 amino acids long. CDR3 DNA: TGTGCCAGCTCTCTAAGACAGTCTGAAGAGACCCAGTACTTC. Protein product: CASSLRQSEETQYF.

The V and J genes are TRBV5-1 and TRBJ2-7; 9 bases agree with TRBD1. The CDR3 is 16 residues long. The V gene end was trimmed by 5 bases and the J gene end by 6 bases; junction bases not matched to a gene: 15. CDR1 is SGHRS and CDR2 is YFSETQ in the germline V gene. DNA for the CDR3: TGCGCCAGCAGAATCCGGGACAGGGATTTGGGATCCGAGCAGTACTTC. Translated: CASRIRDRDLGSEQYF.

V gene TRBV2 combines with J gene TRBJ2-6, with 7 bases lining up with TRBD1. Looked up from germline, CDR1 is SNHLY and CDR2 is FYNNEI. This CDR3 region has 17 residues. With 7 bases clipped from V and 0 bases from J, the junction kept 9 bases outside the gene matches. CDR3 region: CASIPDRLSSGANVLTF. As DNA, the CDR3 is TGTGCCAGCATCCCGGACAGGCTTAGCTCTGGGGCCAACGTCCTGACTTTC.

The J gene is TRBJ2-7, the V gene TRBV7-8; no reliable D call. Trimming left V 1 base short and J 9 bases short, with 10 bases between. The germline V gene encodes CDR1 SGHVS and CDR2 FQNEAQ. The CDR3 length is 12 residues. CDR3 in DNA: TGTGCCAGCAGCTTAGAGGTTTCGGGGCAGTACTTC. Protein sequence: CASSLEVSGQYF.

About this clone itself: Other DNA sequences within the sample encode an identical CDR3. V usage is TRBV5-1 and J usage is TRBJ2-2; maybe TRBD2 (6 bases). The V and J ends lost 4 bases and 0 bases respectively, with 13 bases between them. The CDR3 runs 16 residues. Germline CDR1 reads SGHRS; CDR2 reads YFSETQ. The CDR3 reads CASSAGYFANTGELFF. The CDR3 DNA follows: TGCGCCAGCAGCGCGGGGTACTTCGCGAACACCGGGGAGCTGTTTTTT.

This clone turned up a few times. The chain recombines TRBV7-9 with TRBJ2-7; D tentatively reads TRBD1 or TRBD2 (5 bases each). CDR3 size: 13 residues. V was shortened by 3 bases and J by 6 bases, with 12 bases between the two germline ends. Germline V gene sequence: CDR1 SEHNR, CDR2 FQNEAQ (reference sequence). CDR3 nucleotide sequence: TGTGCCAGCAGCTTCAACCCAGGGAGCGAGCAGTACTTC. Translated, it gives CASSFNPGSEQYF.

This clone has just one count. The chain links TRBV30 to TRBJ2-3; D not resolved. Deletions cut 2 bases from V and 3 bases from J, with 12 bases between. CDR1 is GTSNPN, CDR2 SVGIG, per germline (reference sequence). This CDR3 contains 14 residues. CDR3 sequence: CAWSFSRRTDTQYF. The CDR3 coding sequence is TGTGCCTGGAGTTTTAGCCGTAGAACAGATACGCAGTATTTT.

The CDR3 region has the DNA TGTGCCATCAGAGGGGGTTCTGGTCAAGAGACCCAGTACTTC. As protein: CAIRGGSGQETQYF. The chain joins TRBV10-3 to TRBJ2-5; a possible D gene is TRBD1 (6 bases). The V gene's germline CDR1 is ENHRY and CDR2 SYGVKD. The CDR3 sequence is 14 residues long. Trimming pared 6 bases from V and 2 bases from J, leaving 13 bases between.

The J gene is TRBJ2-3, the V gene TRBV5-1; possibly TRBD2 for D (6 bases). V gave up 6 bases and J gave up 4 bases, with 15 bases separating them. Germline lookup yields CDR1 SGHRS and CDR2 YFSETQ. The CDR3 has 14 residues. The chain's CDR3 is CASIYGGSADTQYF. The CDR3, as DNA: TGCGCCAGCATCTACGGGGGTAGCGCAGATACGCAGTATTTT.

This clone was counted only a few times. The V call is TRBV30, the J call TRBJ1-2; unclear D gene. CDR1 GTSNPN and CDR2 SVGIG come from the germline V gene (reference sequence). The CDR3 loop spans 11 amino acids. V shed 0 bases and J shed 3 bases, with 2 bases lying between them. The CDR3 protein is CAWSVHYGYTF. The CDR3 DNA reads as TGTGCCTGGAGTGTGCACTATGGCTACACCTTC.